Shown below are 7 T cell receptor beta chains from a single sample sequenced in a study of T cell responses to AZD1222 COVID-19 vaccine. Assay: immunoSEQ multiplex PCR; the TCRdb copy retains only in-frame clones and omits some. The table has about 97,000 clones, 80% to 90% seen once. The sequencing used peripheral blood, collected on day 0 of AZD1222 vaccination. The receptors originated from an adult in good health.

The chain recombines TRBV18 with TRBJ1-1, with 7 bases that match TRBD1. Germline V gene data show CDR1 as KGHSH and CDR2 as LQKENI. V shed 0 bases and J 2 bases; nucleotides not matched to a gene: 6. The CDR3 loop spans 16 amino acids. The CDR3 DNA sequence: TGTGCCAGCTCACCACCCCTGGGACAGAAAAACACTGAAGCTTTCTTT. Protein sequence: CASSPPLGQKNTEAFF.

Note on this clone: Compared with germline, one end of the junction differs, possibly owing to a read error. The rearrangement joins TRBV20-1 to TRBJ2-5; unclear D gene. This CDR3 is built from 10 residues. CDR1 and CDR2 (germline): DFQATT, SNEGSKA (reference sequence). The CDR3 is CSSSSRIGNF. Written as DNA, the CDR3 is TGCAGTTCTTCAAGCCGAATAGGCAACTTC.

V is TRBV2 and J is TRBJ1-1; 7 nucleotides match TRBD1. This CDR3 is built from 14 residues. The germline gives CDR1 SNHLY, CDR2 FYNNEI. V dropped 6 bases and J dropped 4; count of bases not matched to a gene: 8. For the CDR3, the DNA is TGTGCCAGCAGAACGACAGGGAGGAGCACTGAAGCTTTCTTT. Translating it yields CASRTTGRSTEAFF.

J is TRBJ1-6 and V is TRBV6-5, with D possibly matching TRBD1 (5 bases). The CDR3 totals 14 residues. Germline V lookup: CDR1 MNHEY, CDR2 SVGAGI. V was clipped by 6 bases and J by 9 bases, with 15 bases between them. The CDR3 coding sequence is TGTGCCAGCAGCCCGGGACGGAGGGGTTCACCCCTCCACTTT. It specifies CASSPGRRGSPLHF.

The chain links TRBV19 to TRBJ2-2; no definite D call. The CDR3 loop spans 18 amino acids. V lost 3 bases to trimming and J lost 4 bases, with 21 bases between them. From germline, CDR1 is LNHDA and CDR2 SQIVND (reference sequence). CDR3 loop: CASSMWQATFRVTGELFF. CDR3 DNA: TGTGCCAGTAGTATGTGGCAGGCTACCTTTCGCGTCACCGGGGAGCTGTTTTTT.

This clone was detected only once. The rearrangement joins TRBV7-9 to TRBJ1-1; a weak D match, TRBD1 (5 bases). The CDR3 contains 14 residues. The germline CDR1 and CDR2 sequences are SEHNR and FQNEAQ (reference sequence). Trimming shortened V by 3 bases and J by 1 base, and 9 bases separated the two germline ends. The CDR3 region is CASSFQQGNTEAFF. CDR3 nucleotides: TGTGCCAGCAGCTTTCAGCAGGGGAACACTGAAGCTTTCTTT.

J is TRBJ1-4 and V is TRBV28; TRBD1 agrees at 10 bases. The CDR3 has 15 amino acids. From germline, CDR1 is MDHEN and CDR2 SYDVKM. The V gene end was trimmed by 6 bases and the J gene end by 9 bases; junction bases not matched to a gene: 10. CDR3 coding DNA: TGTGCCAGCAGCCGGACCGGGACAGGGGAGCAAAAACTGTTTTTT. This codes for CASSRTGTGEQKLFF.